One and the same sample provided the 26 T cell receptor beta chains below, sequenced in a study of shared clonotypes between healthy human individuals. The assay was immunoSEQ multiplex PCR, and TCRdb's table has in-frame clones only and misses some. The sample lists about 510,000 clones; roughly 79% were seen once. The sequenced sample consisted of PBMCs. The receptors derive from a woman aged 40 to 49 in good health. Some clones in this sample may be carry-over from other donors' samples.

The gene calls are TRBV27 and TRBJ1-5, with 7 bases aligning to TRBD1. From germline, CDR1 is MNHEY and CDR2 SMNVEV (reference sequence). There are 15 residues in the CDR3. J was trimmed by 1 base and V by 6 bases; bases with no gene match: 6. CDR3 DNA sequence: TGTGCCAGCAGCGCGACAGGGCTGAGCAATCAGCCCCAGCATTTT. Its translation is CASSATGLSNQPQHF.

The chain uses TRBV4-2 and TRBJ2-1; 9 bases are shared with TRBD2. CDR1 and CDR2 from the germline V gene are LGHNA and YNFKEQ. The CDR3 has 15 residues. V shed 0 bases and J 15 bases; nucleotides not matched to a gene: 12. The CDR3 DNA reads TGTGCCAGCAGCCAAGAGGTAGCGGGAGCTTTGTTATTGTTCTTC. Encoded protein: CASSQEVAGALLLFF.

This CDR3 reads CASREGSYGYTF. The CDR3 coding sequence is TGTGCCAGCAGGGAGGGAAGCTATGGCTACACCTTC. This rearrangement joins TRBV28 to TRBJ1-2; D gene uncertain. V gave up 6 bases and J gave up 4 bases, with 9 bases separating them. CDR3 length equals 12 residues. In germline, CDR1 is MDHEN, CDR2 SYDVKM.

The rearrangement joins TRBV19 to TRBJ1-3; D not certain. V lost 11 bases and J 0 bases, leaving 14 bases between the germline ends. Germline V gene data show CDR1 as LNHDA and CDR2 as SQIVND (reference sequence). CDR3 length: 14 amino acids. The CDR3 region has the DNA TGTGCCGGATGGACCCCGGGCTCTGGAAACACCATATATTTT. Translating gives CAGWTPGSGNTIYF.

The V and J genes are TRBV2 and TRBJ2-1, with TRBD2 matching 11 bases. The CDR3 length is 17 residues. The germline V gene encodes CDR1 SNHLY and CDR2 FYNNEI. V shed 3 bases and J 1 base; nucleotides not matched to a gene: 5. CDR3 in amino acids: CASSETVAGGSYNEQFF. Written as DNA, the CDR3 is TGTGCCAGCAGTGAGACGGTAGCGGGAGGGTCCTACAATGAGCAGTTCTTC.

V is TRBV11-2 and J is TRBJ2-4; no firm D call. V dropped 3 bases and J dropped 8 bases, with 2 bases sitting between them. The CDR3 is 10 residues long. CDR1 is SGHAT, CDR2 FQNNGV, per germline. CDR3 in amino acids: CASSFDIQYF. The CDR3 DNA follows: TGTGCCAGCAGCTTCGACATTCAGTACTTC.

The V and J genes are TRBV7-2 and TRBJ2-7; 9 bases map to TRBD2. Germline V gene data show CDR1 as SGHTA and CDR2 as FQGNSA. The junction had 2 bases not matched to a gene; V was cut back by 0 bases and J by 2 bases. This CDR3 comprises 15 residues. The CDR3 is CASSLAAGGTYEQYF. CDR3 coding DNA: TGTGCCAGCAGCTTAGCAGCGGGAGGCACCTACGAGCAGTACTTC.

This chain uses TRBV10-2 with TRBJ2-7; TRBD2 agrees at 13 bases. V shed 7 bases, J shed 7 bases, and the junction held 7 bases outside the gene matches. There are 14 residues in the CDR3. Germline V gives CDR1 WSHSY, CDR2 SAAADI. CDR3: CASKGTSGTGEQYF. The CDR3 bases are TGCGCCAGCAAAGGGACTAGCGGGACAGGGGAGCAGTACTTC.

The gene calls are TRBV30 and TRBJ1-5; 7 nucleotides line up with TRBD1. Trimming took 4 bases from V and 5 from J; bases not matched to a gene: 5. Germline CDR1 and CDR2: GTSNPN and SVGIG (reference sequence). CDR3 length: 13 amino acids. CDR3 nucleotides: TGTGCCTGGACCAGACAGGGAGATCAGCCCCAGCATTTT. The encoded protein is CAWTRQGDQPQHF.

Of note for this clone: Distinct nucleotide sequences in the sample also encode this CDR3. This chain uses TRBV15 with TRBJ2-1; D assignment may be TRBD1 or TRBD2 (5 bases each). Germline CDR1 and CDR2: LNHNV and YYDKDF (reference sequence). Trimming shortened V by 0 bases and J by 5 bases, and 8 bases separated the two germline ends. There are 14 residues in the CDR3. The CDR3 nucleotides read TGTGCCACCAGCAGAGATCGGGACCACAATGAGCAGTTCTTC. It yields the protein CATSRDRDHNEQFF.

The chain has TRBV21-1 and TRBJ2-2. TRBV21-1 is recorded as a pseudogene. The CDR3 runs to 17 residues. CDR3 amino acids: CASSKGTAGTATGELFF. The CDR3 coding sequence is TGTGCCAGCAGCAAAGGGACGGCAGGTACGGCCACCGGGGAGCTGTTTTTT.

This chain joins TRBV6-1 and TRBJ1-1; D unclear. CDR3 length equals 14 residues. V lost 7 bases to trimming and J lost 1 base, with 13 bases between them. CDR1 is MNHNS, CDR2 SASEGT, per germline. CDR3 nucleotides: TGTGCCAGCACCGGGTCAAACAGGAACACTGAAGCTTTCTTT. This sequence encodes CASTGSNRNTEAFF.

The V and J genes are TRBV5-5 and TRBJ1-1, with a possible D match to TRBD1 (6 bases). CDR3 length: 16 amino acids. The V and J ends lost 2 bases and 0 bases respectively, with 14 bases between them. Germline loops: CDR1 SGHKS, CDR2 YYEKEE (reference sequence). The CDR3 reads CASSLANQGLNTEAFF. The CDR3 bases are TGTGCCAGCAGCTTAGCCAACCAGGGGTTGAACACTGAAGCTTTCTTT. The whole variable domain, filled in from reference TRBV5-5 and TRBJ1-1, reads DAGVTQSPTHLIKTRGQQVTLRCSPISGHKSVSWYQQVLGQGPQFIFQYYEKEERGRGNFPDRFSARQFPNYSSELNVNALLLGDSALYLCASSLANQGLNTEAFFGQGTRLTVV.

The chain recombines TRBV9 with TRBJ2-5; D remains ambiguous. Trimming took 3 bases from V and 2 from J, leaving 8 bases between them. CDR3 length equals 13 residues. The V gene's germline CDR1 is SGDLS and CDR2 YYNGEE. This CDR3 is CASSAPPQETQYF. In DNA form, the CDR3 reads TGTGCCAGCAGCGCCCCCCCACAAGAGACCCAGTACTTC.

This clone was observed a handful of times. This chain joins TRBV5-1 and TRBJ2-5; 11 nucleotides agree with TRBD2. V was clipped by 7 bases and J by 1 base; unmatched bases: 3. The CDR3 runs to 14 residues. Germline V CDR1 and CDR2: SGHRS, YFSETQ. In DNA, the CDR3 is TGCGCCAGCGGAGGGACTAGCGGCCAAGAGACCCAGTACTTC. It is translated as CASGGTSGQETQYF.

The chain joins TRBV28 to TRBJ1-1; no definite D call. This CDR3 region has 12 residues. Per the germline V gene, CDR1 is MDHEN and CDR2 is SYDVKM. The germline V and J ends were trimmed by 7 bases and 2 bases, with 8 bases remaining between them. The DNA for the CDR3 is TGTGCCAGCACATGGGGAAACACTGAAGCTTTCTTT. This translates into CASTWGNTEAFF.

In its sample, this clone was seen a few times. The chain employs TRBV4-1 and TRBJ2-1, with no clear D. This CDR3 is 11 amino acids long. V lost 6 bases and J lost 3, with 3 bases in between. Germline V gene data show CDR1 as MGHRA and CDR2 as YSYEKL. CDR3 region: CASSYYNEQFF. The DNA for the CDR3 is TGCGCCAGCAGTTACTACAATGAGCAGTTCTTC.

This rearrangement joins TRBV28 to TRBJ1-3; tentatively, D is TRBD1 (5 bases). Germline CDR1 MDHEN, CDR2 SYDVKM. The V gene lost 5 bases and the J gene lost 0 bases, with 14 bases spanning the gap. The CDR3 consists of 16 residues. The CDR3 reads CASSPPGTASGNTIYF. CDR3 sequence (DNA): TGTGCCAGCAGTCCTCCGGGGACCGCCTCTGGAAACACCATATATTTT.

The CDR3 protein is CASSVGGAGAPYEQYF. In nucleotides, the CDR3 is TGTGCCAGCAGCGTAGGAGGAGCGGGAGCCCCCTACGAGCAGTACTTC. This chain joins TRBV9 and TRBJ2-7; 8 positions agree with TRBD2. This CDR3 has 16 amino acids. With V trimmed by 0 bases and J by 2 bases, 7 bases remained unmatched. Germline assignment: CDR1 SGDLS and CDR2 YYNGEE. Using reference TRBV9 and TRBJ2-7 for the parts outside the CDR3, the full variable domain is DSGVTQTPKHLITATGQRVTLRCSPRSGDLSVYWYQQSLDQGLQFLIQYYNGEERAKGNILERFSAQQFPDLHSELNLSSLELGDSALYFCASSVGGAGAPYEQYFGPGTRLTVT.

This chain uses TRBV5-1 with TRBJ1-2; TRBD1 matches at 10 bases. V was pared by 3 bases and J by 4 bases, with 3 bases of the junction left unmatched. The CDR3 totals 14 residues. Germline CDR1 is SGHRS and CDR2 is YFSETQ. In DNA, the CDR3 is TGCGCCAGCAGCTCGGACAGGGGGGTCTATGGCTACACCTTC. The encoded protein is CASSSDRGVYGYTF.

This clone showed up just a few times. This rearrangement joins TRBV18 to TRBJ1-2; D is unresolved. Trimming removed 0 bases at V and 3 bases at J, with 11 bases between. Germline CDR1 reads KGHSH; CDR2 reads LQKENI. The CDR3 extends over 15 amino acids. CDR3 nucleotides: TGTGCCAGCTCACCACCCCGAGGAACAGACTATGGCTACACCTTC. It encodes CASSPPRGTDYGYTF.

This rearrangement joins TRBV7-2 to TRBJ2-1, with D unclear. This CDR3 contains 16 residues. V was trimmed by 3 bases and J by 0 bases, leaving 12 bases between them. Germline V gene data show CDR1 as SGHTA and CDR2 as FQGNSA. The CDR3: CASSFVGSHSYNEQFF. The CDR3 DNA follows: TGTGCCAGCAGCTTCGTGGGCAGTCACTCCTACAATGAGCAGTTCTTC.

This sequence joins TRBV7-6 and TRBJ2-7; D possibly corresponds to TRBD1 (6 bases). Germline CDR1 SGHVS, CDR2 FNYEAQ. CDR3 length equals 13 residues. V was clipped by 5 bases and J by 6 bases, with 14 bases between them. The CDR3 region is CASSAQTGSEQYF. DNA of the CDR3: TGTGCCAGCAGCGCGCAGACAGGTTCCGAGCAGTACTTC.

The rearrangement uses TRBV18 and TRBJ2-5; TRBD1 might be the D (6 bases). The CDR3 has 13 residues. Looked up from germline, CDR1 is KGHSH and CDR2 is LQKENI. Trimming shortened V by 4 bases and J by 5 bases, and 11 bases separated the two germline ends. As DNA, the CDR3 is TGTGCCAGCTCACGGGGGCGCGGGGAGACCCAGTACTTC. Protein product: CASSRGRGETQYF. Looking up the rest from reference TRBV18 and TRBJ2-5 gives the full variable domain: NAGVMQNPRHLVRRRGQEARLRCSPMKGHSHVYWYRQLPEEGLKFMVYLQKENIIDESGMPKERFSAEFPKEGPSILRIQQVVRGDSAAYFCASSRGRGETQYFGPGTRLLVL.

The gene calls are TRBV13 and TRBJ2-7; D possibly corresponds to TRBD1 (6 bases). Trimming shortened V by 1 base and J by 0 bases, and 19 bases separated the two germline ends. Germline-derived CDR1 and CDR2 are PRHDT and FYEKMQ (reference sequence). CDR3 size: 18 residues. The CDR3 loop reads CASSLAQGYSFSSYEQYF. The CDR3 DNA is TGTGCCAGCAGCTTAGCACAGGGTTATTCCTTCTCCTCCTACGAGCAGTACTTC.

The CDR3 here is CASSPDPAGVGNEQFF. The CDR3 DNA reads TGTGCCAGCTCACCAGACCCAGCGGGAGTGGGGAATGAGCAGTTCTTC. The chain joins TRBV18 to TRBJ2-1; 8 bases line up with TRBD2. CDR3 size: 16 residues. The V and J ends lost 2 bases and 7 bases, in that order; junction bases with no gene match: 10. CDR1 KGHSH and CDR2 LQKENI come from the germline V gene.